This entry describes one T cell receptor (beta chain). This CDR3 has 15 amino acids. The germline V gene encodes CDR1 SGHAT and CDR2 FQNNGV. V lost 5 bases and J 1 base, leaving 15 bases between the germline ends. TCRdb analysed the 5' RACE reads with MiXCR anew, one entry per CDR3 protein. The sample contains roughly 5,400 distinct CDR3 sequences, about half of which appear only once. The chain has TRBV11-2 and TRBJ2-7; possibly TRBD2 for D (7 bases). This clonotype was sampled from a female donor with breast cancer. The sequencing input was memory CD4+ T cells sorted from blood. Stated subset: memory CD4+ T cells, CD4+CD45RO+CD25-. In DNA form, the CDR3 reads TGTGCCAGCAGCATCCGGGGGGCGGGATCCTACGAGCAGTACTTC. Protein product: CASSIRGAGSYEQYF.